This passage covers 9 T cell receptor beta chains from one sample sequenced in a study of blood T cell repertoires in COVID-19. Profiling relied on immunoSEQ multiplex PCR, and the TCRdb table lists in-frame clones only, not all of them. Among approximately 270,000 clones listed, roughly 85% were seen once. Sequences were obtained from peripheral blood. These receptors were taken from a young man with active or convalescent COVID-19.

The chain combines TRBV6-2 or TRBV6-3 with TRBJ1-2; TRBD1 matches 10 bases. Germline V gene data show CDR1 as MNHEY and CDR2 as SVGEGT. CDR3 size: 15 residues. V lost 5 bases, J lost 7 bases, and 10 bases stayed unmatched. This CDR3 reads CASSTPGQGRIGYTF. CDR3 bases: TGTGCCAGCAGTACCCCGGGACAGGGGAGGATTGGCTACACCTTC.

This chain connects TRBV30 to TRBJ1-2; TRBD1 matches 9 bases. This CDR3 has 14 residues. CDR1 and CDR2 (germline): GTSNPN, SVGIG (reference sequence). The V gene end was trimmed by 5 bases and the J gene end by 6 bases; junction bases not matched to a gene: 10. CDR3 in amino acids: CAWSMGTGIHGYTF. CDR3 nucleotides: TGTGCCTGGTCCATGGGGACAGGGATCCATGGCTACACCTTC.

The chain uses TRBV10-1 and TRBJ2-1; 8 bases match TRBD2. J gave up 4 bases and V 5 bases, and 7 bases lay outside the gene matches. The germline CDR1 and CDR2 sequences are WNHNN and SYGVQD (reference sequence). The CDR3 sequence is 15 residues long. CDR3 sequence: CASSPREGLYNEQFF. The DNA for the CDR3 is TGCGCCAGCAGTCCCCGGGAGGGCCTTTACAATGAGCAGTTCTTC.

The CDR3 protein is CASTTLNTEAFF. In DNA form, the CDR3 reads TGTGCCAGCACGACTTTGAACACTGAAGCTTTCTTT. The chain is built from TRBV6-5 and TRBJ1-1; D gene unclear. The V end was cut by 7 bases, the J end by 0 bases, with 6 bases between. This CDR3 spans 12 amino acids. The germline V gene has CDR1 MNHEY and CDR2 SVGAGI.

The genes are TRBV28 and TRBJ1-1; tentatively, D is TRBD1 (6 bases). This CDR3 contains 16 residues. The germline gives CDR1 MDHEN, CDR2 SYDVKM. The V end lost 4 bases, the J end lost 0 bases, and 15 bases lay between the germline ends. CDR3 nucleotides: TGTGCCAGCAGTTCTATAGGACAGAACATGAACACTGAAGCTTTCTTT. As protein: CASSSIGQNMNTEAFF.

J is TRBJ2-5 and V is TRBV15; D not certain. V lost 5 bases to trimming and J lost 1 base, with 5 bases between them. CDR1 and CDR2 from the germline V gene are LNHNV and YYDKDF (reference sequence). The CDR3 is made up of 12 amino acids. Written as DNA, the CDR3 is TGTGCCACCAGCCGGGTCCAAGAGACCCAGTACTTC. Translating gives CATSRVQETQYF.

The chain links TRBV5-4 to TRBJ1-2; D perhaps matches TRBD1 (6 bases). The CDR3 covers 13 residues. Germline lookup yields CDR1 SGHNT and CDR2 YYREEE (reference sequence). Trimming stripped 4 bases from V and 6 bases from J, with 13 bases between. Here the CDR3 DNA reads TGTGCCAGCAGCGATCCGAACAGGGATGGCTACACCTTC. It encodes CASSDPNRDGYTF.

The CDR3 region has the DNA TGTGCCAGCAGTACCACCAGTGTAGCTTTCTTT. This translates into CASSTTSVAFF. The chain has TRBV6-2 or TRBV6-3 and TRBJ1-1; D remains ambiguous. This CDR3 region has 11 residues. V was cut by 5 bases and J by 10 bases, with 11 bases left in between. Germline CDR1 MNHEY, CDR2 SVGEGT.

The rearrangement links TRBV9 to TRBJ2-4, with TRBD2 as a possible D gene (5 bases). The CDR3 spans 14 residues. The germline V and J ends were trimmed by 1 base and 8 bases, with 13 bases remaining between them. Germline V gene lookup returns CDR1 SGDLS and CDR2 YYNGEE. CDR3 region: CASSVSAGWDIQYF. CDR3 coding DNA: TGTGCCAGCAGCGTAAGCGCGGGTTGGGACATTCAGTACTTC.